Sequencing of this T cell receptor (beta chain) was carried out in a study of T cell repertoires in cytomegalovirus infection. Overall study: An indication of both CMV infection and matching HLA type came from public TCR beta signatures. Whole-study results and caveats: The ex vivo response showed dominance by HLA-C-restricted CMV-specific TCR beta clonotypes.

This clonotype was counted ten times or more. Antigen: not known. The germline V gene has CDR1 SGHTA and CDR2 FQGNSA. The germline V and J ends were trimmed by 0 bases and 4 bases, with 13 bases remaining between them. This CDR3 is built from 15 residues. Using its own MiXCR run on the reads, TCRdb lists one record per CDR3 protein. The sample contains about 260,000 distinct CDR3 sequences, roughly 15% of which appear only once. The rearrangement uses TRBV7-2 and TRBJ2-7, with D possibly matching TRBD2 (5 bases). The receptor was derived from a human donor in good health (CMV status not recorded). Some clones in this sample may be carry-over from other donors' samples. The sequenced material came from PBMCs. The CDR3 DNA is TGTGCCAGCAGCTTAGCAAGGGAGCGGAAGTACGAGCAGTACTTC. As protein: CASSLARERKYEQYF.